Listed below are T cell receptor beta chains from one sample, sequenced in a study of blood T cell repertoires in COVID-19. TCRdb's table, derived via immunoSEQ multiplex PCR, lists solely in-frame clones and lacks some. The data contain approximately 40,000 clones, about 86% of them singletons. The specimen was peripheral blood. The receptor set was obtained from a human donor in a cohort sampled during active COVID-19. Both conserved end residues are part of each CDR3.

>TRBJ1-2|TRBV12-3/TRBV12-4
CASSLTREYGYTF
>TRBJ1-2|TRBV2
CASSRDRGFYGYTF
>TRBJ2-2|TRBV6-5
CASSYPPTGELFF
>TRBJ2-3|TRBV5-1
CASSLGGEGDTQYF
>TRBJ1-6|TRBV19
CASGDRGRNSSPLHF
>TRBJ1-2|TRBV7-8
CASSQGGARGRGYTF
>TRBJ2-3|TRBV14
CASSSQGTYTDTQYF
>TRBJ2-2|TRBV20-1
CSASRRVVSGIANTGELFF
>TRBJ2-5|TRBV3-1/TRBV3-2
CASSQDSLFQWQYF
>TRBJ2-3|TRBV7-2
CASSFRRSTDTQYF
>TRBJ1-6|TRBV7-3
CASSPSGNSPLHF
>TRBJ1-3|TRBV5-6
CASSLPRRIYSGNTIYF
>TRBJ2-1|TRBV6-6
CASSYGQGVRNEQFF
>TRBJ2-7|TRBV6-5
CASSMDRGHYEQYF
>TRBJ2-5|TRBV7-8
CASSFPSGAKYQETQYF
>TRBJ2-5|TRBV2
CASIGETKETQYF
>TRBJ1-3|TRBV19
CAADGGTGNTIYF
>TRBJ1-1|TRBV25-1
CASSEGGMGWTEAFF
>TRBJ1-1|TRBV11-1
CASSSTGTAFF
>TRBJ1-4|TRBV28
CASSLSLGLREKLFF
>TRBJ2-5|TRBV5-1
CASSVGQGGETQYF
>TRBJ2-5|TRBV30
CAWAGQGITQYF
>TRBJ2-4|TRBV7-4
CASSERAKNIQYF
>TRBJ2-2|TRBV24-1
CATMAGGNTGELFF
>TRBJ2-1|TRBV4-1
CASSQGDTIYNEQFF
>TRBJ2-3|TRBV2
CASSEWGTLRDTQYF
>TRBJ1-3|TRBV7-6
CASSLGQSNSGNTIYF
>TRBJ2-7|TRBV4-2
CASSQDSPQGATEQYF
>TRBJ2-3|TRBV4-1
CASSFIGGRIDTQYF
>TRBJ2-3|TRBV4-3
CASSKLAGGSDTQYF
>TRBJ1-2|TRBV7-9
CASSFEPSYGYTF
>TRBJ1-2|TRBV2
CASTSGRAHYGYTF
>TRBJ2-5|TRBV5-8
CASSLDGGDQETQYF
>TRBJ1-1|TRBV7-6
CASRQGMNTEAFF
>TRBJ1-2|TRBV7-9
CASSLVGTGGAWGYTF
>TRBJ2-1|TRBV5-5
CASSLVVAGGLRDEQFF
>TRBJ1-2|TRBV4-2
CASSQASGDEGYGYTF
>TRBJ1-4|TRBV30
CAWSSRAFEKLFF
>TRBJ1-2|TRBV4-3
CASSQDWAGGAIWRGYTF
>TRBJ1-2|TRBV7-9
CASSLVGPRGGYTF
>TRBJ2-1|TRBV19
CATRQGIGYNEQFF
>TRBJ1-1|TRBV18
CASSPGQGLAEAFF
>TRBJ1-6|TRBV6-1
CASSEASGGYHSPLHF
>TRBJ1-5|TRBV3-1/TRBV3-2
CASSQHGSNQPQHF
>TRBJ1-1|TRBV7-8
CASSLPGQANTEAFF
>TRBJ1-2|TRBV30
CAWKLTNYGYTF
>TRBJ2-3|TRBV19
CASTSGASTDTQYF
>TRBJ1-2|TRBV6-1
CASSKSERGYTF
>TRBJ2-3|TRBV30
CAWSLRSGGAQYF
>TRBJ1-2|TRBV4-3
CASSQVGAGTGYGYTF
>TRBJ1-2|TRBV13
CASSLFTGNYGYTF
>TRBJ1-6|TRBV2
CASRHRGPNSPLHF
>TRBJ1-2|TRBV5-5
CASSSGTGYYGYTF
>TRBJ2-3|TRBV5-1
CASSLGQPPTDTQYF
>TRBJ2-1|TRBV5-1
CASSLGQLYNEQFF